The entry below describes one T cell receptor (beta chain). Which antigen it targets is not known. No base quality information exists; no much larger clone differs at one position. Amplification of TCR beta CDR3 regions was carried out from RNA transcripts. The TCR CDR3 was subjected to a first round of RT-PCR using the HTBI primer set and the Qiagen OneStep RT-PCR kit. A second multiplex PCR round built the libraries, followed by size selection and purification. Libraries were sequenced paired-end with 100 bp reads on an Illumina HiSeq2000. Turning to the authors' computational methods: SOAPnuke was used to process the raw data, removing reads that contained adapters or uncalled bases, had a mean Phred below 15, or lacked an exact match to the constant primer or identifier. High-quality paired reads were merged with COPE v1.2.5, and unique nucleotide sequences were defined as clonotypes. MiTCR v1.1 was used to align clonotypes to the IMGT TRBV, TRBD and TRBJ reference segments. Analysis was restricted to V-J combinations with a frequency above 0.0001, which covered 98% to 99.2% of repertoires. A TCS score was defined as the ratio of F50 (clonal expansion) to E x V (chaos), with BLOSUM62-based TCRdist applied between CDR3 peptides within each V-J. Welch's t-statistics and random forest reduced around 520 V-J features to roughly 13, which were used in a naive Bayes classifier (R e1071). The public reads were reprocessed in TCRdb via fastp at Q25 and MiXCR, keeping in-frame beta chains. Rows merge per CDR3 protein into single entries with the most common DNA and genes. The V and J calls shown here were made by TCRdb, not taken from the authors' results. Within this sample are hundreds of thousands of distinct CDR3 sequences, with 35% to 55% of them counted one time only. The ten largest clones add up to 8% to 8.5% of the sample.

This sample was taken from a study of T cells in Graves' hyperthyroidism and ophthalmopathy (dated by TCRdb to the late 2010s). Context from the whole study: TCR V-J signatures able to tell the groups apart were searched for in a discovery cohort of approximately 95 patients, of whom around 42 had Graves' ophthalmopathy and about 60 had stable Graves' hyperthyroidism. The approximately 100 discovery patients were randomly split 7:3 into training and test sets. Once sampling was done, hyperthyroidism patients were given methimazole at a starting dose of 30 mg daily, whereas ophthalmopathy patients were given high-dose intravenous methylprednisolone. Thyroid tissue and blood T-cell repertoires from about 6 Graves' hyperthyroidism patients were also compared in the study. According to the paper, TCR Vbeta CDR3 sequencing was carried out on about 140 peripheral blood samples, which came from about 45 ophthalmopathy, around 75 hyperthyroidism and about 17 progressor patients. Prospective prediction of ophthalmopathy was tested in an independent validation cohort consisting of 18 to 20 hyperthyroidism patients and more than 15 patients who later progressed to ophthalmopathy.

Broader findings and caveats from the paper: Most expanded thyroid clonotypes (frequency above 0.001) were also detected in blood, a finding suggesting that blood repertoires may reflect thyroid immune responses. Ophthalmopathy was separated from stable hyperthyroidism by a 13 V-J signature model, with approximately 89% sensitivity and roughly 84% specificity obtained in cross-validation and 80%/75% obtained in testing. In validation, progression to ophthalmopathy was predicted by the model with 70.59% sensitivity and 72% to 85% specificity, a median of 6.5 months before onset. No statistical method was used to set the sample size in advance, and investigators knew the group allocation.

A patient counted as having stable Graves' hyperthyroidism if no progression to ophthalmopathy occurred over 18 months of follow-up. Hyperthyroidism patients were newly diagnosed, with disease duration under 2 months, and aged 18 to 65 years. Any patient with an uncontrolled infection, another autoimmune disease, pregnancy or lactation was excluded. Diagnoses relied on clinical symptoms, serum thyroxine and TRAb, thyroid ultrasound and orbital computed tomography. Trizol reagent was used to extract total RNA, and RNA quality was then checked on an Agilent 2100 Bioanalyzer. The specimen was peripheral blood or thyroid tissue (not recorded which). This sequence was found in a woman in her late teens or twenties with Graves' hyperthyroidism. Donor details come from another sample of the same person, matched by shared clones.

The sequenced DNA: TGTGCCAGCACCTTTGTGCCAGCGGGCCCTGCCTACGAGCAGTACTTC. Its protein reads: CASTFVPAGPAYEQYF. The chain is encoded by TRBV7-9 joined to TRBJ2-7; perhaps TRBD2 is the D gene, with 6 bases matching. CDR1 and CDR2 are drawn from the germline V gene (reference sequence): SEHNR, FQNEAQ. Trimming costs V 7 bases and J 2 bases, and their ends lie 21 bases apart. The CDR3 starts with the cysteine, ends with the phenylalanine, and has 16 residues. The kept DNA is CDR3 alone, 48 bases in frame from the first base.